What follows are 10 T cell receptor beta chains derived from one specimen sequenced in a study of shared clonotypes between healthy human individuals. The data were produced by immunoSEQ multiplex PCR, yet TCRdb's version contains in-frame clones alone and is incomplete. The sample lists 950,000 to 1,100,000 clones, around 74% occurring once. Sequenced: memory CD4+ T cells sorted from blood. Subset described: CD45RA-negative fraction. These receptors all stem from a young man in good health.

The chain carries TRBV27 and TRBJ2-7, with 8 bases aligning to TRBD1. Germline V gives CDR1 MNHEY, CDR2 SMNVEV (reference sequence). Trimming at V came to 8 bases and at J to 1 base, leaving 7 bases not matched to a gene. The CDR3 extends over 14 amino acids. As DNA, the CDR3 is TGTGCCAGCGCACTTCAGGGGGCTTCCTACGAGCAGTACTTC. Its translation is CASALQGASYEQYF.

The rearrangement uses TRBV7-3 and TRBJ2-3; D tentatively reads TRBD1 or TRBD2 (5 bases each). Germline V gene sequence: CDR1 SGHTA, CDR2 FQGTGA. Trimming took 0 bases from V and 2 from J, leaving 9 bases between them. The CDR3 spans 15 residues. CDR3 sequence: CASSLTGRVTDTQYF. The CDR3 DNA sequence: TGTGCCAGCAGCTTAACGGGGCGGGTCACAGATACGCAGTATTTT.

Comment on this clone: This specimen includes other DNA sequences encoding the same CDR3. The chain carries TRBV9 and TRBJ1-5; TRBD1 is a possible D gene (6 bases). This CDR3 is built from 13 residues. V lost 1 base and J 4 bases, leaving 6 bases between the germline ends. Germline V gene sequence: CDR1 SGDLS, CDR2 YYNGEE. CDR3 sequence reads: CASSVTGNQPQHF. As DNA, the CDR3 is TGTGCCAGCAGCGTAACAGGGAATCAGCCCCAGCATTTT.

This clone was detected only once. The rearrangement links TRBV4-1 to TRBJ2-2, with 7 positions matching TRBD1. Looked up from germline, CDR1 is MGHRA and CDR2 is YSYEKL. The CDR3 covers 17 residues. V gave up 3 bases and J gave up 0 bases; unmatched junction bases: 7. CDR3 region: CASSHRTGQANTGELFF. Written as DNA, the CDR3 is TGCGCCAGCAGCCACCGCACAGGACAGGCGAACACCGGGGAGCTGTTTTTT.

This chain links TRBV28 with TRBJ2-1; D is unclear. This CDR3 has 15 amino acids. Germline V gene data show CDR1 as MDHEN and CDR2 as SYDVKM. V lost 4 bases to trimming and J lost 5 bases, with 15 bases between them. The CDR3 bases are TGTGCCAGCAGTTCCGTCGTCAGGTCAAACAATGAGCAGTTCTTC. It encodes CASSSVVRSNNEQFF.

This chain uses TRBV9 with TRBJ1-1, with D unresolved. CDR1 and CDR2 (germline): SGDLS, YYNGEE. This CDR3 comprises 13 residues. Between the trimmed V and J ends, which lost 0 bases and 3 bases, there was a span of 6 bases. The CDR3 DNA sequence: TGTGCCAGCAGCGTAGTCACAGACACTGAAGCTTTCTTT. This translates into CASSVVTDTEAFF.

This chain connects TRBV5-1 to TRBJ2-5; 9 bases map to TRBD1. V dropped 2 bases and J dropped 5; count of bases not matched to a gene: 10. The CDR3 contains 16 residues. CDR1 is SGHRS and CDR2 is YFSETQ in the germline V gene. CDR3 loop: CASSLTGGYGVETQYF. The CDR3, as DNA: TGCGCCAGCAGCTTAACAGGGGGCTACGGAGTGGAGACCCAGTACTTC.

With respect to this clone: The same CDR3 is also encoded by other DNA sequences in this sample. The J gene is TRBJ2-5, the V gene TRBV10-3; D ambiguous. There are 14 residues in the CDR3. Trimming removed 0 bases from V and 1 base from J, with 6 bases in between. Per germline, CDR1 ENHRY and CDR2 SYGVKD. CDR3 sequence (DNA): TGTGCCATCAGTGAGTCAAGGGTCCAAGAGACCCAGTACTTC. It codes for CAISESRVQETQYF.

Only one count was recorded for this clone. J is TRBJ2-4 and V is TRBV5-5, with 7 positions matching TRBD1. V was pared by 9 bases and J by 0 bases, with 6 bases of the junction left unmatched. This CDR3 is built from 14 residues. Germline values: CDR1 SGHKS, CDR2 YYEKEE (reference sequence). For the CDR3, the DNA is TGTGCCAACCCACAGGGGCAAGCCAAAAACATTCAGTACTTC. It translates to CANPQGQAKNIQYF.

The CDR3 DNA is TGTGCCAGCCAGAGGTCCCAAGAGACCCAGTACTTC. This gives the protein CASQRSQETQYF. The rearrangement links TRBV2 to TRBJ2-5; D is ambiguous. CDR1 and CDR2 from the germline V gene are SNHLY and FYNNEI. CDR3 length equals 12 residues. V was pared by 8 bases and J by 1 base, with 8 bases between.